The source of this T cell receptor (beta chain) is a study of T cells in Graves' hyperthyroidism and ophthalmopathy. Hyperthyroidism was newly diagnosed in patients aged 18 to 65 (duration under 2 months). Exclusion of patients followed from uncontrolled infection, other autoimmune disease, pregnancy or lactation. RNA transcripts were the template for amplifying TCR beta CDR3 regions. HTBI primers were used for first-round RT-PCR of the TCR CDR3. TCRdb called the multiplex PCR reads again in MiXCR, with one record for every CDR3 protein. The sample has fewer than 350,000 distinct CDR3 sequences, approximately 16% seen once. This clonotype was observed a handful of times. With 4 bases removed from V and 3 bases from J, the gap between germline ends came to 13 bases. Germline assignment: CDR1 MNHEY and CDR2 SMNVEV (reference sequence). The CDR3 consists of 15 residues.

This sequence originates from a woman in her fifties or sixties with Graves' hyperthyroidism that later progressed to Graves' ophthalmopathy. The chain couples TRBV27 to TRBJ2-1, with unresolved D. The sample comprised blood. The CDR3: CASSSPMKGYNEQFF. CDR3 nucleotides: TGTGCCAGCAGTTCCCCGATGAAAGGCTACAATGAGCAGTTCTTC.